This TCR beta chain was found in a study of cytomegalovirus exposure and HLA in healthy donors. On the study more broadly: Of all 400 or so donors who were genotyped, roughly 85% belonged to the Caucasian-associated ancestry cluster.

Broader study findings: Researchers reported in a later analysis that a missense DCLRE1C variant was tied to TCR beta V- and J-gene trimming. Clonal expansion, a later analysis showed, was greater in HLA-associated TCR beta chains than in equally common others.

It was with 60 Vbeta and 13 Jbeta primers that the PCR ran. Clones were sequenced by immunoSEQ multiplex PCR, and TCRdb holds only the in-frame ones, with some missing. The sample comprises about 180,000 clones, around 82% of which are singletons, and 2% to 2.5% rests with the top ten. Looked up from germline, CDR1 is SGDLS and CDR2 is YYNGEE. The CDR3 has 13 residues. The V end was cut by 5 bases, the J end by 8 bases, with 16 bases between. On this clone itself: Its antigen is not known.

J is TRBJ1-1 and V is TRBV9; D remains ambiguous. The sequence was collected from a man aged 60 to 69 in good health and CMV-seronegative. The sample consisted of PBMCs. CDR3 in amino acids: CASSDTPSLEAFF. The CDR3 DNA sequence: TGTGCCAGCAGTGATACCCCTTCTCTAGAAGCTTTCTTT.